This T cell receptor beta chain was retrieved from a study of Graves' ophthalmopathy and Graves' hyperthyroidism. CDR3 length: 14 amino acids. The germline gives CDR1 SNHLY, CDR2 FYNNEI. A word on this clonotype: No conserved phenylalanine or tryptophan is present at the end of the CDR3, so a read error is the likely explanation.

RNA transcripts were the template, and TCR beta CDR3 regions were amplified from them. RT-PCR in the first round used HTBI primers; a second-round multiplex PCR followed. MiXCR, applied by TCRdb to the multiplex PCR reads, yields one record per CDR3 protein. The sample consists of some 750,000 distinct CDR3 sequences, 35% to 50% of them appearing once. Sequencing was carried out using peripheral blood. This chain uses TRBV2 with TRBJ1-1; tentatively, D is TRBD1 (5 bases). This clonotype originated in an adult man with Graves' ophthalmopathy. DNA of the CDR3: TGTGCCAGCAGTGGGAGCAGGGCAAACACTGAGGCTTTCTCT. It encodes CASSGSRANTEAFS.